Below are 28 T cell receptor beta chains sequenced from a single sample in a study of CD8 T cells in Susac syndrome. RNA amounts of about 0.5 to 1 ug underwent reverse transcription with random hexamers. TCRdb fed the immunoSEQ multiplex PCR reads into MiXCR, producing one record per CDR3 protein. The table has about 50,000 distinct CDR3 sequences, 90% to 95% seen once. Sequences were obtained from CD8+ T cells from PBMCs. These receptors all come from a human donor with multiple sclerosis.

A single count supports this clonotype. The gene calls are TRBV19 and TRBJ1-1; D is possibly TRBD1 (5 bases). Trimming took 7 bases from V and 2 from J, leaving 23 bases between them. CDR3 length equals 17 residues. Germline loops: CDR1 LNHDA, CDR2 SQIVND (reference sequence). The CDR3 protein is CASIPLAQGASNTEAFF. Here the CDR3 DNA reads TGTGCCAGTATTCCCCTGGCGCAGGGAGCCTCCAACACTGAAGCTTTCTTT.

The rearrangement joins TRBV9 to TRBJ2-7, with TRBD1 matching 9 bases. V shed 4 bases and J 5 bases; nucleotides not matched to a gene: 7. This CDR3 region has 14 residues. Germline loops: CDR1 SGDLS, CDR2 YYNGEE. CDR3 amino acids: CASSPWDRVHEQYF. CDR3 DNA sequence: TGTGCCAGCAGCCCCTGGGACAGGGTCCACGAGCAGTACTTC.

J is TRBJ2-7 and V is TRBV27; D tentatively reads TRBD1 or TRBD2 (5 bases each). Germline CDR1 is MNHEY and CDR2 is SMNVEV (reference sequence). The CDR3 totals 13 residues. Trimming shortened V by 3 bases and J by 3 bases, and 9 bases separated the two germline ends. CDR3 sequence reads: CASSLGTHYEQYF. The CDR3 DNA reads as TGTGCCAGCAGTTTGGGGACCCACTACGAGCAGTACTTC.

The J gene is TRBJ1-1, the V gene TRBV11-2; D unresolved. Germline V gene sequence: CDR1 SGHAT, CDR2 FQNNGV. V was cut by 6 bases and J by 11 bases, with 16 bases left in between. The CDR3 consists of 12 residues. The CDR3 loop reads CASSHSVFGAFF. The CDR3 DNA follows: TGTGCCAGCAGTCATTCAGTATTCGGCGCTTTCTTT.

The gene calls are TRBV14 and TRBJ1-6, with D maybe TRBD1 (5 bases). The CDR3 length is 15 residues. Germline V gene lookup returns CDR1 SGHDN and CDR2 FVKESK. The V end lost 3 bases, the J end lost 9 bases, and 15 bases lay between the germline ends. CDR3 residues: CASSQGRGVGSPLHF. The CDR3 region has the DNA TGTGCCAGCAGCCAGGGACGGGGGGTTGGTTCACCCCTCCACTTT.

J is TRBJ2-1 and V is TRBV13, with unresolved D. The CDR3 has 13 residues. The V gene lost 3 bases and the J gene lost 5 bases, with 8 bases spanning the gap. Germline CDR1 PRHDT, CDR2 FYEKMQ (reference sequence). The CDR3 nucleotides are TGTGCCAGCAGCTTCCCTACCAACAATGAGCAGTTCTTC. Translating gives CASSFPTNNEQFF.

V gene TRBV7-9 combines with J gene TRBJ1-5, with 10 bases fitting TRBD1. This CDR3 contains 14 residues. Trimming at V came to 5 bases and at J to 4 bases, leaving 2 bases not matched to a gene. Germline V lookup: CDR1 SEHNR, CDR2 FQNEAQ (reference sequence). CDR3 protein: CASSPGQGNQPQHF. The CDR3 DNA sequence: TGTGCCAGCAGCCCGGGACAGGGGAATCAGCCCCAGCATTTT.

The chain has TRBV4-1 and TRBJ2-2, with 14 bases fitting TRBD2. Looked up from germline, CDR1 is MGHRA and CDR2 is YSYEKL. CDR3 length equals 19 residues. V trimming: 4 bases; J trimming: 7 bases; junction bases outside the gene matches: 14. In nucleotides, the CDR3 is TGCGCCAGCAGCCGATTCATCGGGACTAGCGGGGGCGAGGGCGGGGAGCTGTTTTTT. This translates into CASSRFIGTSGGEGGELFF.

The rearrangement uses TRBV7-8 and TRBJ1-2; D is perhaps TRBD1 (5 bases). This CDR3 has 16 residues. V lost 1 base and J 3 bases, leaving 15 bases between the germline ends. Germline V CDR1 and CDR2: SGHVS, FQNEAQ. In DNA form, the CDR3 reads TGTGCCAGCAGCTTAGACACGCAGGGAGAGGACTATGGCTACACCTTC. Translated, it gives CASSLDTQGEDYGYTF.

The chain has TRBV20-1 and TRBJ2-7, with 7 positions matching TRBD1. CDR1 and CDR2 (germline): DFQATT, SNEGSKA (reference sequence). The CDR3 has 13 amino acids. With V trimmed by 2 bases and J by 1 base, 2 bases remained unmatched. In DNA, the CDR3 is TGCAGTGCTAGAACAGGGGATTCCTACGAGCAGTACTTC. Its translation is CSARTGDSYEQYF.

This clonotype was counted a single time. The chain carries TRBV9 and TRBJ1-5; D is possibly TRBD1 (6 bases). The CDR3 sequence is 17 residues long. Deletions cut 5 bases from V and 0 bases from J, with 18 bases between. CDR1 and CDR2 (germline): SGDLS, YYNGEE. The CDR3 coding sequence is TGTGCCAGCAGTGCGGGACACCCATACTATAGCAATCAGCCCCAGCATTTT. Translated, it gives CASSAGHPYYSNQPQHF.

This clonotype has a handful of counts. The chain combines TRBV12-3 or TRBV12-4 with TRBJ2-7, with D possibly TRBD1 on 6 matching bases. V was pared by 3 bases and J by 4 bases, with 7 bases between. The CDR3 sequence is 12 residues long. CDR3 sequence reads: CASSFTGYEQYF. The CDR3 nucleotides are TGTGCCAGCAGTTTCACAGGGTACGAGCAGTACTTC.

The V and J genes are TRBV7-9 and TRBJ2-5; tentatively, D is TRBD2 (5 bases). V lost 7 bases and J lost 2, with 14 bases in between. The germline V gene encodes CDR1 SEHNR and CDR2 FQNEAQ (reference sequence). This CDR3 contains 14 residues. CDR3 region: CASNTRGSQETQYF. The CDR3 coding sequence is TGTGCCAGCAATACCCGGGGAAGTCAAGAGACCCAGTACTTC. The whole variable domain, remainder taken from reference TRBV7-9 and TRBJ2-5, is DTGVSQNPRHKITKRGQNVTFRCDPISEHNRLYWYRQTLGQGPEFLTYFQNEAQLEKSRLLSDRFSAERPKGSFSTLEIQRTEQGDSAMYLCASNTRGSQETQYFGPGTRLLVL.

V and J are TRBV27 and TRBJ1-1; D not resolved. Trimming took off 3 bases at V and 3 bases at J, with 8 bases between the two ends. The length of the CDR3 is 13 residues. Germline V gene lookup returns CDR1 MNHEY and CDR2 SMNVEV (reference sequence). The CDR3 loop is CASSLTTYTEAFF. The DNA of the CDR3 is TGTGCCAGCAGTTTGACAACCTACACTGAAGCTTTCTTT.

The rearrangement joins TRBV9 to TRBJ1-3; D is ambiguous. This CDR3 region has 15 residues. Germline V CDR1 and CDR2: SGDLS, YYNGEE. V lost 0 bases and J 2 bases, leaving 9 bases between the germline ends. For the CDR3, the DNA is TGTGCCAGCAGCGTAGCCGGGATCCCTGGAAACACCATATATTTT. Protein: CASSVAGIPGNTIYF.

This clonotype was detected only a few times. The CDR3 sequence is CASSLSGELFF. The DNA for the CDR3 is TGTGCCAGCAGTTTGTCGGGGGAGCTGTTTTTT. The chain couples TRBV12-3 or TRBV12-4 to TRBJ2-2, with unresolved D. Trimming took 3 bases from V and 8 from J, leaving 4 bases between them. The CDR3 contains 11 residues.

The chain combines TRBV7-7 with TRBJ2-2; D remains unclear. Germline CDR1 is SSHAT and CDR2 is FNYEAQ (reference sequence). CDR3 length equals 14 residues. Trimming shortened V by 4 bases and J by 1 base, and 7 bases separated the two germline ends. The CDR3 bases are TGTGCCAGCAGCTCCCGACTGAACACCGGGGAGCTGTTTTTT. It specifies CASSSRLNTGELFF.

The V call is TRBV3-1, the J call TRBJ1-2; 8 nucleotides line up with TRBD1. V was pared by 0 bases and J by 3 bases, with 9 bases of the junction left unmatched. CDR3 length equals 17 residues. CDR1 and CDR2 (germline): LGHDT, YNNKEL (reference sequence). CDR3 bases: TGTGCCAGCAGCCAAGAATTCAGGGGGCGCGAGGACTATGGCTACACCTTC. This gives the protein CASSQEFRGREDYGYTF.

The chain uses TRBV28 and TRBJ1-2, with unresolved D. Germline loops: CDR1 MDHEN, CDR2 SYDVKM. This CDR3 contains 11 residues. V lost 6 bases to trimming and J lost 8 bases, with 10 bases between them. CDR3 sequence: CASSDLGGYTF. The DNA of the CDR3 is TGTGCCAGCAGCGATTTAGGGGGCTACACCTTC.

This clonotype showed up just a few times. The chain combines TRBV6-2 or TRBV6-3 with TRBJ2-7; D unclear. V shed 2 bases and J shed 3 bases, with 8 bases lying between them. Germline assignment: CDR1 MNHEY and CDR2 SVGEGT. CDR3 length: 13 amino acids. The CDR3 DNA sequence: TGTGCCAGCAGTTACCAGGACGGCTACGAGCAGTACTTC. This translates into CASSYQDGYEQYF.

This clonotype was found once. The chain recombines TRBV7-2 with TRBJ2-7; no clear D. This CDR3 is 14 amino acids long. V was trimmed by 6 bases and J by 0 bases, leaving 12 bases between them. Germline lookup yields CDR1 SGHTA and CDR2 FQGNSA. CDR3 sequence reads: CASSQAPHSYEQYF. The CDR3 coding sequence is TGTGCCAGCAGTCAAGCGCCCCACTCCTACGAGCAGTACTTC.

V is TRBV14 and J is TRBJ2-2; D ambiguous. Germline V gives CDR1 SGHDN, CDR2 FVKESK. Trimming removed 2 bases from V and 3 bases from J, with 10 bases in between. The CDR3 extends over 15 amino acids. This CDR3 is CASSQLQKYTGELFF. The CDR3 DNA is TGTGCCAGCAGCCAATTACAGAAATACACCGGGGAGCTGTTTTTT.

The chain combines TRBV27 with TRBJ2-2; D not certain. Germline-derived CDR1 and CDR2 are MNHEY and SMNVEV (reference sequence). The CDR3 runs 16 residues. V dropped 10 bases and J dropped 0 bases, with 18 bases sitting between them. The CDR3 region has the DNA TGTGCCACCTACGGGCTGGGCGCCTCGAACACCGGGGAGCTGTTTTTT. Its protein product is CATYGLGASNTGELFF.

This chain joins TRBV5-6 and TRBJ1-6; D gene ambiguous. The germline V and J ends were trimmed by 0 bases and 7 bases, with 11 bases remaining between them. This CDR3 spans 15 amino acids. Germline V CDR1 and CDR2: SGHDT, YYEEEE. The DNA for the CDR3 is TGTGCCAGCAGCTTGGAGCGACGGATAAATTCACCCCTCCACTTT. This codes for CASSLERRINSPLHF.

The V call is TRBV29-1, the J call TRBJ1-4, with 8 bases fitting TRBD1. The germline V gene has CDR1 SQVTM and CDR2 ANQGSEA. V lost 1 base, J lost 3 bases, and 4 bases stayed unmatched. The length of the CDR3 is 15 residues. The CDR3 spells CSVEAGGGSNEKLFF. The CDR3 DNA sequence: TGCAGCGTTGAAGCAGGGGGCGGGTCTAATGAAAAACTGTTTTTT.

V and J are TRBV7-2 and TRBJ1-1; 11 nucleotides line up with TRBD1. Unmatched junction bases numbered 11, after V lost 7 bases and J lost 4 bases. The germline V gene encodes CDR1 SGHTA and CDR2 FQGNSA. The CDR3 length is 16 residues. The CDR3 region has the DNA TGTGCCAGCATGGCGACAAAGGGACAGGGGGGCACTGAAGCTTTCTTT. Translating gives CASMATKGQGGTEAFF.

This clonotype was seen a few times. In DNA form, the CDR3 reads TGTGCCACCAGTGATCACACCGGGACAGGGGGCCACGAGCAGTACTTC. Residues: CATSDHTGTGGHEQYF. The chain links TRBV24-1 to TRBJ2-7; 12 nucleotides match TRBD1. Germline V gene data show CDR1 as KGHDR and CDR2 as SFDVKD. The CDR3 is 16 residues long. Unmatched junction bases numbered 7, after V lost 3 bases and J lost 5 bases.

This clonotype was seen only a few times. This sequence joins TRBV6-2 or TRBV6-3 and TRBJ2-7; D is possibly TRBD1 (5 bases). With 10 bases removed from V and 2 bases from J, the gap between germline ends came to 12 bases. Germline V lookup: CDR1 MNHEY, CDR2 SVGEGT. The CDR3 is 12 amino acids. The CDR3 loop reads CATAVQAYEQYF. CDR3 bases: TGTGCCACCGCTGTACAGGCCTACGAGCAGTACTTC.